The entry below describes one TCR beta chain. Trimming took off 6 bases at V and 7 bases at J, with 7 bases between the two ends. The length of the CDR3 is 12 residues. Germline loops: CDR1 MNHEY, CDR2 SVGAGI. The sample comes from a study of technical replicates of blood from a few donors. Repertoires were generated with immunoSEQ multiplex PCR, while TCRdb's copy carries only in-frame clones and drops some. The sample carries 91,000 or so clones, about 95% recorded once. The source is a human donor in good health. The genes are TRBV6-5 and TRBJ1-6, with D hard to call. The source material was T cells isolated from PBMCs. CDR3 region: CASRSTNSPLHF. CDR3 nucleotide sequence: TGTGCCAGCAGATCAACAAATTCACCCCTCCACTTT.